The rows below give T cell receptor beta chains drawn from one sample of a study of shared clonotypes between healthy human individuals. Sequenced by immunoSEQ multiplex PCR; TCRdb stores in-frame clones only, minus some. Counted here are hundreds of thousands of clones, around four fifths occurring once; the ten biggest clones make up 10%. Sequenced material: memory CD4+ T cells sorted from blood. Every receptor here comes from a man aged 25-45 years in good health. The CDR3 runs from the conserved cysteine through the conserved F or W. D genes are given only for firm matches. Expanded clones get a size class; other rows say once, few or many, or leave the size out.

CDR3: CASSLPGTGGIYGYTF; DNA: TGTGCCAGCAGTTTACCCGGGACAGGGGGAATCTATGGCTACACCTTC; D: TRBD1; V: TRBV28; size: -; J: TRBJ1-2
CDR3: CASSLGSGTGVFGNIQYF; DNA: TGTGCCAGCAGCTTAGGGTCCGGGACAGGGGTTTTCGGAAACATTCAGTACTTC; D: TRBD1; V: TRBV7-9; size: -; J: TRBJ2-4
CDR3: CASGTRRETQYF; DNA: TGTGCCAGCGGAACAAGGCGAGAGACCCAGTACTTC; D: -; V: TRBV2; size: -; J: TRBJ2-5
CDR3: CSVVLGVGQPQHF; DNA: TGCAGCGTTGTGCTGGGTGTCGGTCAGCCCCAGCATTTT; D: -; V: TRBV29-1; size: few; J: TRBJ1-5
CDR3: CAWRDRTGRKYGYTF; DNA: TGTGCCTGGAGAGATAGAACCGGACGGAAATATGGCTACACCTTC; D: -; V: TRBV30; size: -; J: TRBJ1-2
CDR3: CASSEAPLATGEQFF; DNA: TGTGCCAGCAGTGAAGCGCCTCTCGCTACAGGTGAGCAGTTCTTC; D: -; V: TRBV6-1; size: -; J: TRBJ2-1
CDR3: CASSLTADTQYF; DNA: TGTGCCAGCAGCTTAACTGCAGATACGCAGTATTTT; D: -; V: TRBV7-3; size: -; J: TRBJ2-3
CDR3: CASHRMMNTEAFF; DNA: TGTGCCAGTCACAGGATGATGAACACTGAAGCTTTCTTT; D: -; V: TRBV6-6; size: few; J: TRBJ1-1
CDR3: CASSFGVGETQYF; DNA: TGTGCCAGCAGCTTTGGAGTGGGGGAGACCCAGTACTTC; D: -; V: TRBV5-8; size: -; J: TRBJ2-5
CDR3: CASSIATGTGELFF; DNA: TGTGCCAGTAGTATAGCAACAGGGACCGGGGAGCTGTTTTTT; D: -; V: TRBV19; size: -; J: TRBJ2-2
CDR3: CASSLDRQGMEQYF; DNA: TGCGCCAGCAGCTTAGATAGACAGGGAATGGAGCAGTACTTC; D: TRBD1; V: TRBV5-1; size: -; J: TRBJ2-4
CDR3: CASTWGLAVGEQYF; DNA: TGTGCCAGCACTTGGGGACTAGCTGTTGGCGAGCAGTACTTC; D: TRBD2; V: TRBV28; size: once; J: TRBJ2-7
CDR3: CSAIGGYEQYF; DNA: TGCAGCGCAATTGGGGGCTACGAGCAGTACTTC; D: -; V: TRBV29-1; size: -; J: TRBJ2-7
CDR3: CASSSGQGAASTGELFF; DNA: TGTGCCAGCAGCAGCGGACAGGGGGCGGCAAGCACCGGGGAGCTGTTTTTT; D: TRBD1; V: TRBV7-9; size: -; J: TRBJ2-2
CDR3: CASSSTPTNYGYTF; DNA: TGTGCCAGCAGCTCGACACCCACTAACTATGGCTACACCTTC; D: -; V: TRBV6-1; size: -; J: TRBJ1-2
CDR3: CASSSGQGARDTQYF; DNA: TGCGCCAGCAGCTCGGGACAGGGGGCGCGGGATACGCAGTATTTT; D: TRBD1; V: TRBV5-1; size: -; J: TRBJ2-3
CDR3: CASSPGEELFF; DNA: TGCGCCAGCAGCCCCGGAGAGGAGCTGTTTTTT; D: -; V: TRBV4-1; size: -; J: TRBJ2-2
CDR3: CASSPLAGQGGSEAFF; DNA: TGCGCCAGCAGCCCCCTAGCGGGACAGGGAGGCTCTGAAGCTTTCTTT; D: TRBD1; V: TRBV4-3; size: -; J: TRBJ1-1
CDR3: CASSPLAGGTETQYF; DNA: TGTGCCAGCTCACCACTGGCAGGGGGCACGGAGACCCAGTACTTC; D: TRBD1; V: TRBV18; size: -; J: TRBJ2-5
CDR3: CASSLKGTAYSYEQYF; DNA: TGTGCCAGCAGCTTAAAGGGGACTGCCTACTCCTACGAGCAGTACTTC; D: -; V: TRBV5-4; size: -; J: TRBJ2-7
CDR3: CSVDGRDGYGYTF; DNA: TGCAGCGTTGATGGCAGGGATGGCTATGGCTACACCTTC; D: -; V: TRBV29-1; size: few; J: TRBJ1-2
CDR3: CASIAGQGFYGYTF; DNA: TGTGCCAGCATTGCGGGACAGGGATTCTATGGCTACACCTTC; D: TRBD1; V: TRBV28; size: -; J: TRBJ1-2
CDR3: CASSRGARETQYF; DNA: TGTGCCAGCAGCCGGGGGGCTCGTGAGACCCAGTACTTC; D: -; V: TRBV11-2; size: -; J: TRBJ2-5
CDR3: CASSSLVGGILVGGYTF; DNA: TGCGCCAGCAGCTCCCTAGTTGGAGGTATACTTGTCGGTGGCTACACCTTC; D: -; V: TRBV5-1; size: once; J: TRBJ1-2
CDR3: CSAAAYNEQFF; DNA: TGCAGTGCAGCGGCCTACAATGAGCAGTTCTTC; D: -; V: TRBV20-1; size: once; J: TRBJ2-1